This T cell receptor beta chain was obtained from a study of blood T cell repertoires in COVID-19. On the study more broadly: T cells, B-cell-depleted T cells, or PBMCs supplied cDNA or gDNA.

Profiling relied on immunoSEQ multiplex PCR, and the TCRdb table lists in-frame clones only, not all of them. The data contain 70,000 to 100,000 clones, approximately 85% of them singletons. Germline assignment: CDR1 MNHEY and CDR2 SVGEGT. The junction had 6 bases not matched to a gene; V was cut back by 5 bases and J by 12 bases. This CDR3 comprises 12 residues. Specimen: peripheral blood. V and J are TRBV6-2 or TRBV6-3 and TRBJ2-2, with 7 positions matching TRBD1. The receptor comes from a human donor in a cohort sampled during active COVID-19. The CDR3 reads CASSKTGLKLFF. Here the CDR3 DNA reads TGTGCCAGCAGTAAGACAGGGTTGAAGCTGTTTTTT.